The clone carrying this TCR beta chain was recorded at least ten times. The sample originates from a study of T cells in Graves' hyperthyroidism and ophthalmopathy. Trimming removed 8 bases at V and 1 base at J, with 6 bases between. This CDR3 contains 13 residues. Germline values: CDR1 LNHNV, CDR2 YYDKDF (reference sequence). Amplification targeted TCR beta CDR3 regions from RNA transcripts. First-round RT-PCR targeting the TCR CDR3 was performed with the HTBI primer set. Each CDR3 protein is one row after TCRdb ran MiXCR on the multiplex PCR reads. The sample has hundreds of thousands of distinct CDR3 sequences, approximately 13% seen once.

This clonotype was obtained from a woman aged 30 to 39 with Graves' hyperthyroidism that later progressed to Graves' ophthalmopathy. This chain connects TRBV15 to TRBJ2-6; D remains unclear. The material sequenced was blood. This CDR3 reads CATARSGANVLTF. The CDR3 region has the DNA TGTGCCACCGCTCGGTCTGGGGCCAACGTCCTGACTTTC.